The 30 T cell receptor beta chains reported below all come from one sample, sequenced in a study of cytomegalovirus exposure and HLA in healthy donors. The primer mix had 60 Vbeta and 13 Jbeta primers. Clones were sequenced by immunoSEQ multiplex PCR, and TCRdb holds only the in-frame ones, with some missing. The table has 130,000 to 150,000 clones, approximately 79% seen once. Sequenced sample: PBMCs. These receptor sequences come from a woman in her thirties or forties in good health and CMV-seropositive.

This clone was counted a single time. The chain carries TRBV11-2 and TRBJ2-7; TRBD1 might be the D (5 bases). The germline CDR1 and CDR2 sequences are SGHAT and FQNNGV. Trimming left V 5 bases short and J 5 bases short, with 13 bases between. The CDR3 contains 13 residues. CDR3 residues: CASSLLRGNEQYF. The CDR3, as DNA: TGTGCCAGCAGCCTACTTAGGGGCAACGAGCAGTACTTC.

The chain has TRBV5-6 and TRBJ1-2; D is ambiguous. Germline CDR1 SGHDT, CDR2 YYEEEE. With 0 bases removed from V and 7 bases from J, the gap between germline ends came to 10 bases. CDR3 size: 13 residues. The CDR3 DNA follows: TGTGCCAGCAGCTTGGATGTCAGTACTGGCTACACCTTC. Translating gives CASSLDVSTGYTF.

This clone was detected once. The genes are TRBV6-5 and TRBJ1-6, with TRBD1 matching over 10 bases. In germline, CDR1 is MNHEY, CDR2 SVGAGI. The CDR3 spans 16 residues. J gave up 10 bases and V 2 bases, and 8 bases lay outside the gene matches. The CDR3 bases are TGTGCCAGCAGTTACGGTGGACAGGGGGTGGGGTCACCCCTCCACTTT. Protein: CASSYGGQGVGSPLHF.

The rearrangement joins TRBV11-2 to TRBJ1-3, with TRBD1 matching 7 bases. The junction had 12 bases not matched to a gene; V was cut back by 1 base and J by 0 bases. Germline V gene sequence: CDR1 SGHAT, CDR2 FQNNGV. This CDR3 has 19 amino acids. The CDR3 coding sequence is TGTGCCAGCAGCTTAGGCTCCGGCGGGGACAGTGACTCTGGAAACACCATATATTTT. Translation gives CASSLGSGGDSDSGNTIYF. Supplemented by reference TRBV11-2 and TRBJ1-3, the full variable domain reads EAGVAQSPRYKIIEKRQSVAFWCNPISGHATLYWYQQILGQGPKLLIQFQNNGVVDDSQLPKDRFSAERLKGVDSTLKIQPAKLEDSAVYLCASSLGSGGDSDSGNTIYFGEGSWLTVV.

The rearrangement joins TRBV6-1 to TRBJ1-1; D is unclear. Trimming took 2 bases from V and 11 from J, leaving 15 bases between them. The CDR3 has 13 residues. Germline assignment: CDR1 MNHNS and CDR2 SASEGT. The CDR3 nucleotides are TGTGCCAGCAGTGAAAAAGGGAGTCGCGGGGCTTTCTTT. The encoded protein is CASSEKGSRGAFF.

The sample holds one count of this clone. The chain has TRBV19 and TRBJ1-4; TRBD1 aligns across 9 bases. The CDR3 is made up of 14 amino acids. Germline V gene data show CDR1 as LNHDA and CDR2 as SQIVND (reference sequence). Unmatched junction bases numbered 7, after V lost 4 bases and J lost 10 bases. The CDR3 region is CASSSTGGTGKLFF. CDR3 nucleotides: TGTGCCAGTAGTAGTACAGGGGGCACTGGAAAACTGTTTTTT. The entire variable domain, with the rest obtained from reference TRBV19 and TRBJ1-4, is as follows: DGGITQSPKYLFRKEGQNVTLSCEQNLNHDAMYWYRQDPGQGLRLIYYSQIVNDFQKGDIAEGYSVSREKKESFPLTVTSAQKNPTAFYLCASSSTGGTGKLFFGSGTQLSVL.

This chain uses TRBV4-2 with TRBJ1-2; 7 nucleotides line up with TRBD1. The CDR3 sequence is 17 residues long. After removal of 2 bases from V and 4 bases from J, the junction contained 13 bases not matched to a gene. Per germline, CDR1 LGHNA and CDR2 YNFKEQ. Here the CDR3 DNA reads TGTGCCAGCAGCCAACTTGGGACAGCCAATCCTACCTATGGCTACACCTTC. Amino acids: CASSQLGTANPTYGYTF.

V and J are TRBV6-5 and TRBJ2-1; D might be TRBD2 (6 bases). CDR3 length: 14 residues. V was cut by 6 bases and J by 6 bases, with 15 bases left in between. Germline loops: CDR1 MNHEY, CDR2 SVGAGI. CDR3 sequence (DNA): TGTGCCAGCAGGTCGTACCCTAGCGTCAATGAGCAGTTCTTC. Translation: CASRSYPSVNEQFF.

As to this clone: Other DNA sequences in the same sample also yield this CDR3. The chain employs TRBV7-9 and TRBJ2-1; TRBD2 matches 11 bases. Germline-derived CDR1 and CDR2 are SEHNR and FQNEAQ (reference sequence). CDR3 length: 15 residues. J lost 4 bases, V lost 2 bases, and 1 base had no gene match. CDR3 loop: CASSLLAGGYNEQFF. CDR3 nucleotides: TGTGCCAGCAGCTTACTAGCGGGGGGTTACAATGAGCAGTTCTTC.

The V and J genes are TRBV30 and TRBJ2-1; the match to TRBD2 covers 9 bases. This CDR3 contains 15 residues. The junction had 6 bases not matched to a gene; V was cut back by 0 bases and J by 6 bases. Germline CDR1 reads GTSNPN; CDR2 reads SVGIG (reference sequence). The CDR3 here is CAWSVTRGGSNEQFF. CDR3 DNA: TGTGCCTGGAGTGTAACGCGGGGGGGGTCCAATGAGCAGTTCTTC. Together with reference TRBV30 and TRBJ2-1, the CDR3 gives the full variable domain: SQTIHQWPATLVQPVGSPLSLECTVEGTSNPNLYWYRQAAGRGLQLLFYSVGIGQISSEVPQNLSASRPQDRQFILSSKKLLLSDSGFYLCAWSVTRGGSNEQFFGPGTRLTVL.

This chain links TRBV6-4 with TRBJ2-3; D might be TRBD2 (7 bases). The germline V gene encodes CDR1 MRHNA and CDR2 SNTAGT. This CDR3 region has 17 residues. V was shortened by 6 bases and J by 0 bases, with 19 bases between the two germline ends. DNA of the CDR3: TGTGCCAGCAGCCGCGAAGGGGGAGGGGTTAGCACAGATACGCAGTATTTT. Its translation: CASSREGGGVSTDTQYF.

The J gene is TRBJ2-2, the V gene TRBV6-4, with D possibly matching TRBD2 (5 bases). CDR1 MRHNA and CDR2 SNTAGT come from the germline V gene. The CDR3 totals 14 residues. V shed 5 bases and J shed 3 bases, with 10 bases lying between them. In nucleotides, the CDR3 is TGTGCCAGCAGTCCGGGGAGATACACCGGGGAGCTGTTTTTT. Translating gives CASSPGRYTGELFF.

The chain links TRBV4-1 to TRBJ2-2; 10 nucleotides match TRBD1. The CDR3 is 17 residues long. In germline, CDR1 is MGHRA, CDR2 YSYEKL. Germline trimming cut 1 base from V and 6 bases from J; bases unmatched to any gene: 8. CDR3 sequence: CASSQAGTGELAGELFF. The CDR3 DNA follows: TGCGCCAGCAGCCAAGCCGGGACAGGGGAGTTGGCCGGGGAGCTGTTTTTT.

The chain employs TRBV29-1 and TRBJ2-3; no clear D gene. CDR1 is SQVTM and CDR2 is ANQGSEA in the germline V gene. V was cut by 7 bases and J by 3 bases, with 8 bases left in between. CDR3 length: 11 residues. The CDR3 loop reads CSGYRTDTQYF. DNA for the CDR3: TGCAGCGGGTATAGAACAGATACGCAGTATTTT.

This clone was counted only a few times. V usage is TRBV10-2 and J usage is TRBJ1-1; 7 nucleotides match TRBD1. This CDR3 comprises 17 residues. The trim removed 6 bases at V and 0 bases at J, leaving 13 bases unmatched. Germline values: CDR1 WSHSY, CDR2 SAAADI. CDR3 DNA sequence: TGCGCCAGCAGCGACGAGGTACAGACAGGGATGAACACTGAAGCTTTCTTT. It translates to CASSDEVQTGMNTEAFF.

This clone was detected only a few times. V and J are TRBV7-6 and TRBJ2-1, with 10 nucleotides matching TRBD2. The CDR3 is 15 residues long. Germline CDR1 reads SGHVS; CDR2 reads FNYEAQ. J gave up 9 bases and V 4 bases, and 9 bases lay outside the gene matches. CDR3 region: CASSSSSGGPREQFF. CDR3 bases: TGTGCCAGCAGCTCGAGTAGCGGGGGGCCACGTGAGCAGTTCTTC.

J is TRBJ1-3 and V is TRBV7-9; 7 bases match TRBD1. Germline CDR1 and CDR2: SEHNR and FQNEAQ (reference sequence). V dropped 2 bases and J dropped 1; count of bases not matched to a gene: 8. CDR3 length: 17 residues. The CDR3 sequence is CASSLTMGTVSGNTIYF. CDR3 sequence (DNA): TGTGCCAGCAGCTTAACGATGGGGACAGTATCTGGAAACACCATATATTTT.

This clone was recorded once. V is TRBV5-1 and J is TRBJ1-1; a possible D gene is TRBD1 (5 bases). The CDR3 has 14 residues. Germline assignment: CDR1 SGHRS and CDR2 YFSETQ. Trimming removed 6 bases from V and 1 base from J, with 13 bases in between. The CDR3 loop reads CASKDIPGNTEAFF. The CDR3 DNA is TGCGCCAGCAAGGACATTCCCGGGAACACTGAAGCTTTCTTT.

V is TRBV21-1 and J is TRBJ1-3; the table calls TRBD1, which could not be checked here. TRBV21-1 is classified as a pseudogene. There are 19 residues in the CDR3. CDR3 sequence reads: CASSPPGQGSILSGNTIYF. As DNA, the CDR3 is TGTGCCAGCAGCCCGCCGGGACAGGGCTCTATCCTCTCTGGAAACACCATATATTTT.

The chain combines TRBV7-2 with TRBJ2-1; TRBD2 might be the D (6 bases). This CDR3 has 14 amino acids. Trimming took off 1 base at V and 11 bases at J, with 15 bases between the two ends. CDR1 and CDR2 from the germline V gene are SGHTA and FQGNSA. In nucleotides, the CDR3 is TGTGCCAGCAGCTTAGTGGGGGGTTCAGGGCAGCAGTTCTTC. The encoded protein is CASSLVGGSGQQFF.

The rearrangement joins TRBV21-1 to TRBJ1-4; the table names TRBD1, a call not compared with the DNA. TRBV21-1 is listed as a pseudogene. The length of the CDR3 is 15 residues. The CDR3 DNA is TGTGCCAGCAGAGTCCGGGACAGGCTTAATGAAAAACTGTTTTTT. This translates into CASRVRDRLNEKLFF.

This clone showed up just a few times. CDR3 sequence: CASSDDSLAFAEGQETQYF. The CDR3 DNA is TGTGCCAGCAGCGACGATTCCCTAGCGTTTGCCGAGGGCCAAGAGACCCAGTACTTC. The chain has TRBV7-6 and TRBJ2-5; weak D call: TRBD2 (6 bases). Per the germline V gene, CDR1 is SGHVS and CDR2 is FNYEAQ. V was shortened by 5 bases and J by 1 base, with 26 bases between the two germline ends. This CDR3 region has 19 residues.

V is TRBV29-1 and J is TRBJ1-1, with 7 positions matching TRBD1. With 7 bases clipped from V and 1 base from J, the junction kept 12 bases outside the gene matches. Per the germline V gene, CDR1 is SQVTM and CDR2 is ANQGSEA. The CDR3 is 15 amino acids. CDR3 nucleotides: TGCAGCGCTAGTACAGGGGCCCGGTCGAACACTGAAGCTTTCTTT. This translates into CSASTGARSNTEAFF. Using reference TRBV29-1 and TRBJ1-1 for the parts outside the CDR3, the full variable domain is SAVISQKPSRDICQRGTSLTIQCQVDSQVTMMFWYRQQPGQSLTLIATANQGSEATYESGFVIDKFPISRPNLTFSTLTVSNMSPEDSSIYLCSASTGARSNTEAFFGQGTRLTVV.

The genes are TRBV7-9 and TRBJ2-7; 7 bases are shared with TRBD1. Germline V gives CDR1 SEHNR, CDR2 FQNEAQ (reference sequence). The trim removed 3 bases at V and 6 bases at J, leaving 8 bases unmatched. The CDR3 covers 14 residues. The CDR3 spells CASSFGTATPEQYF. Here the CDR3 DNA reads TGTGCCAGCAGCTTCGGGACAGCGACCCCCGAGCAGTACTTC.

The chain employs TRBV2 and TRBJ2-7, with D possibly TRBD2 on 6 matching bases. V was trimmed by 8 bases and J by 2 bases, leaving 13 bases between them. CDR1 and CDR2 from the germline V gene are SNHLY and FYNNEI. CDR3 length: 13 amino acids. Here the CDR3 DNA reads TGTGCCAGCGAGGCGGGGCAGGCCTACGAGCAGTACTTC. Its translation: CASEAGQAYEQYF.

The J gene is TRBJ1-6, the V gene TRBV28; a weak D match, TRBD1 (6 bases). CDR1 and CDR2 (germline): MDHEN, SYDVKM. The V and J ends lost 2 bases and 13 bases respectively, with 9 bases between them. This CDR3 contains 12 residues. The CDR3 DNA reads as TGTGCCAGCAGTTTAGTGGGGGCCCCCCTCCACTTT. Its protein is CASSLVGAPLHF.

The chain couples TRBV19 to TRBJ1-2; D is undetermined. The V and J ends lost 6 bases and 4 bases respectively, with 12 bases between them. CDR1 is LNHDA, CDR2 SQIVND, per germline (reference sequence). This CDR3 has 13 residues. CDR3 in DNA: TGTGCCAGTAGCCTAGCGGGGATCTATGGCTACACCTTC. Protein product: CASSLAGIYGYTF.

This chain joins TRBV9 and TRBJ2-3, with 7 nucleotides matching TRBD2. This CDR3 spans 17 amino acids. CDR1 is SGDLS, CDR2 YYNGEE, per germline. With V trimmed by 0 bases and J by 0 bases, 7 bases remained unmatched. CDR3 bases: TGTGCCAGCAGCGTAGCGGGGGGTCAAACTAGCACAGATACGCAGTATTTT. It encodes CASSVAGGQTSTDTQYF.

This clone has just a few counts. The genes are TRBV2 and TRBJ1-1; D is perhaps TRBD1 (5 bases). Trimming pared 4 bases from V and 1 base from J, leaving 13 bases between. The CDR3 loop spans 15 amino acids. Germline lookup yields CDR1 SNHLY and CDR2 FYNNEI. The CDR3 reads CASSVKAGWNTEAFF. The CDR3 DNA reads TGTGCCAGCAGTGTAAAGGCAGGGTGGAACACTGAAGCTTTCTTT.

The chain links TRBV19 to TRBJ2-5, with a weak D call TRBD1 (5 bases). Trimming cost V 5 bases and J 4 bases, with 8 bases left between them. Germline CDR1 is LNHDA and CDR2 is SQIVND (reference sequence). The CDR3 has 12 residues. CDR3 sequence reads: CASSGAGETQYF. Written as DNA, the CDR3 is TGTGCCAGTAGTGGGGCAGGAGAGACCCAGTACTTC.